These T cell receptor beta chains were read from a single sample in a study of cytotoxic CD8 clonotypes in ibrutinib-treated CLL. Method: immunoSEQ multiplex PCR; TCRdb's copy keeps in-frame clones and lacks some. Of roughly 160,000 clones listed, less than 85% are singletons. The sample in question was PBMCs, obtained after 24 months of ibrutinib treatment. The receptor set was obtained from a human donor with chronic lymphocytic leukemia. Each CDR3 is given without its conserved first and last residue. The D gene is left open where the match is weak.

v_call d_call cdr3_aa
TRBV7-9 TRBD1 ASRGGTGLNTEAF
TRBV7-3 - ASSQTENTGELF
TRBV5-1 - ASSPFAGRETEAF
TRBV7-8 - ASSLVGQNYLSHEQY
TRBV9 TRBD1 ASSDRGPGELF
TRBV5-1 - ASSLGDGGNEQF
TRBV29-1 - SVNRLNTEAF
TRBV7-2 TRBD2 ASSPRRGVAGGRVNEQF
TRBV27 - ASKAQGRVHEQY
TRBV19 - ASNSDTNQPQH
TRBV6-1 - ASSEVQDNEQF
TRBV18 - ASSPDRDQPQH
TRBV28 TRBD1 ASSRPGGSTEAF
TRBV21-1 - ASSHIAGENSYEQY
TRBV4-3 - ASSQEGIAYEQY
TRBV5-4 TRBD1 ASSLRQGRETQY
TRBV19 - ASSIGFGTNYGYT
TRBV7-2 TRBD1 ASSPEGQLQETQY
TRBV2 TRBD1 ASSRQGARQPQH
TRBV6-6 - ASSPSYEKLF
TRBV5-4 - ASSLTLEEDTQY
TRBV11-1 TRBD2 ASSTSGRAYEQY
TRBV18 - ASSHVRPTGRGLYNSPLH
TRBV9 - ASSGNLVSAGELF
TRBV13 - ASSEAADTQY
TRBV2 TRBD2 VGGLAGNLQSYEQY
TRBV30 - AWESGVTNEKLF
TRBV20-1 TRBD1 SAKQDRGRY
TRBV30 TRBD1 AWSVLQGAAQY
TRBV28 TRBD1 ASRPLGTANTGELF
TRBV9 TRBD1 ASSLGQRTGLYEQY
TRBV19 - ASTDRSSYNSPLH
TRBV5-4 - ASSLAFGSNTEAF
TRBV5-1 - ASSLGETSTDTQY
TRBV27 TRBD1 ASSFRTGGLGEQY
TRBV5-1 TRBD2 ASSFQGLASYNEQF
TRBV6-5 - ASSYSKAAGANVLT
TRBV30 - AWSPFSGLPYEQY
TRBV6-5 - ASRPSGSNYGYT
TRBV4-2 - ASSQTSSDTQY
TRBV10-3 TRBD2 AISDRLAGGETQY
TRBV6-5 - ASSYSSTEAF
TRBV9 TRBD1 ASSAGQGREKLF
TRBV2 - ASSMDGNTEAF
TRBV19 - ASYTERGHNYGYT
TRBV6-6 TRBD1 ASSSTGGVGEQY